This entry features one TCR beta chain sequence. Its antigen remains unknown. These data belong to a study of cytomegalovirus exposure and HLA in healthy donors. Germline V gene lookup returns CDR1 LGHNT and CDR2 FRNRAP. This CDR3 is 15 amino acids long. V was clipped by 3 bases and J by 8 bases; unmatched bases: 6. Points from the study as a whole: As immune exposure information, only CMV serostatus was available.

Vbeta (60) and Jbeta (13) primers were used in the PCR. This table comes from immunoSEQ multiplex PCR, and its TCRdb copy is limited to in-frame clones, with some not included. The sample contains some 170,000 clones, 60% to 80% of which appear only once. The donors (healthy individuals) were bone marrow donors. The chain joins TRBV12-5 to TRBJ2-1; TRBD2 matches at 11 bases. This TCR was recovered from a man aged 35 to 55 in good health and CMV-seropositive. The sample comprised PBMCs. The CDR3 sequence: CASGLVLAGGDEQFF. Written as DNA, the CDR3 is TGTGCTAGTGGTTTAGTGCTAGCGGGAGGCGATGAGCAGTTCTTC.